The present T cell receptor (beta chain) was sequenced within a study of T-cell memory formation after mild COVID-19. Study-level background: Each donor largely had its own TCR clusters. Study-wide points: Pre-infection memory showed some responding clones, and this suggested that cross-reactive memory joined.

TCRdb called the 5' RACE reads again in MiXCR, with one record for every CDR3 protein. The table shows 350,000 to 500,000 distinct CDR3 sequences, with around 20% occurring only once. This CDR3 is built from 18 residues. The J segment lost 4 bases and the V segment lost 2 bases, leaving 14 bases of the junction unmatched. Looked up from germline, CDR1 is SGHVS and CDR2 is FQNEAQ. There are a few counts of this clonotype. Antigen specificity is unknown. The receptor was isolated from an adult woman who had mild COVID-19 (a few samples of this study predate the infection). Cell type and time point are not known. Sequences were obtained from PBMCs or a T cell subset sorted from them (not recorded which). V usage is TRBV7-8 and J usage is TRBJ2-5, with TRBD2 matching 9 bases. DNA for the CDR3: TGTGCCAGCAGCTTAAGGAGTGCGGGAGGGCGATTCGGAGAGACCCAGTACTTC. Residues: CASSLRSAGGRFGETQYF.